The present T cell receptor (beta chain) was sequenced within a study of cytomegalovirus exposure and HLA in healthy donors. The study's findings and limits: Most TCR sequences were rare, but some public TCRs occurred in many donors.

PCR employed 60 Vbeta and 13 Jbeta primers. Only in-frame clones appear in the TCRdb table, and some are missing; sequencing was by immunoSEQ multiplex PCR. The top ten hold roughly 3.6% of the sample, which has around 150,000 clones, around three quarters seen once. A word on this clone: What it binds is unknown.

The CDR3 loop spans 17 amino acids. CDR1 and CDR2 from the germline V gene are GTSNPN and SVGIG (reference sequence). V was pared by 3 bases and J by 2 bases, with 10 bases of the junction left unmatched. V gene TRBV30 combines with J gene TRBJ2-6, with 7 bases that match TRBD2. The receptor was derived from a man in his thirties or forties in good health and CMV-seropositive. Sequencing was done on a sample of PBMCs. The CDR3 loop reads CAWRRGRTRTGANVLTF. The CDR3 DNA is TGTGCCTGGAGAAGGGGCAGGACTAGAACTGGGGCCAACGTCCTGACTTTC.